Sequencing of this T cell receptor (beta chain) was carried out in a study of cytomegalovirus exposure and HLA in healthy donors. Study-wide points: For most TCR sequences rarity was the rule, although some public TCRs occurred in many donors. First-cohort TCR clusters were later found to tend to co-occur in the 120 or so validation repertoires. There were fewer than 200 TCR beta chains listed as cytomegalovirus-associated.

Note on this clone: Its antigen is still unknown.

The CDR3 spans 16 residues. Trimming cost V 5 bases and J 3 bases; bases outside gene matches: 9. Germline V gene sequence: CDR1 MNHEY, CDR2 SMNVEV (reference sequence). Measured with immunoSEQ multiplex PCR; TCRdb has only the in-frame clones, and not every one. The sample lists around 130,000 clones, about nine tenths occurring once. This sequence originates from a man under 40 in good health and CMV-seronegative. This chain uses TRBV27 with TRBJ2-7; TRBD2 matches 11 bases. Sequences were obtained from PBMCs. CDR3 loop: CASSVLIAGGGYEQYF. The DNA of the CDR3 is TGTGCCAGCAGTGTCCTAATAGCGGGAGGGGGCTACGAGCAGTACTTC.